The 10 T cell receptor beta chains presented below share a single source sample, sequenced in a study of cytomegalovirus exposure and HLA in healthy donors. A multiplex PCR was run with 60 Vbeta primers and 13 Jbeta primers. Profiled with immunoSEQ multiplex PCR; TCRdb holds only in-frame clones, not every one. The sample yields roughly 200,000 clones, roughly 85% seen once. Specimen: PBMCs. The source is a woman aged 18-35 years in good health and CMV-seronegative.

The chain carries TRBV28 and TRBJ2-1, with TRBD1 identical over 8 bases. In germline, CDR1 is MDHEN, CDR2 SYDVKM. Trimming cost V 4 bases and J 4 bases; bases outside gene matches: 6. The CDR3 covers 15 residues. The CDR3 DNA reads TGTGCCAGCAGTTCCCCGGGACAGGAGTACAATGAGCAGTTCTTC. Translating gives CASSSPGQEYNEQFF.

This chain joins TRBV7-8 and TRBJ2-7; 13 bases fit TRBD2. This CDR3 has 16 residues. J gave up 3 bases and V 5 bases, and 7 bases lay outside the gene matches. Germline loops: CDR1 SGHVS, CDR2 FQNEAQ. CDR3 sequence: CASSPGTSGTYYEQYV. CDR3 nucleotide sequence: TGTGCCAGCAGCCCAGGGACTAGCGGGACTTACTACGAGCAGTACGTC.

The chain joins TRBV10-1 to TRBJ2-3; TRBD2 is a possible D gene (6 bases). Looked up from germline, CDR1 is WNHNN and CDR2 is SYGVQD (reference sequence). This CDR3 is built from 13 residues. V gave up 5 bases and J gave up 1 base, with 7 bases separating them. Written as DNA, the CDR3 is TGCGCCAGCAGTTTAGCGGGCACAGATACGCAGTATTTT. This translates into CASSLAGTDTQYF.

This chain links TRBV9 with TRBJ1-2; 9 nucleotides agree with TRBD1. The CDR3 is 13 amino acids. With V trimmed by 6 bases and J by 5 bases, 5 bases remained unmatched. Germline V gives CDR1 SGDLS, CDR2 YYNGEE. DNA for the CDR3: TGTGCCAGCAATAGACAGGGGGGATATGGCTACACCTTC. Protein: CASNRQGGYGYTF.

This clone was picked up one time. The chain joins TRBV7-9 to TRBJ2-1; the match to TRBD1 covers 7 bases. Trimming cost V 5 bases and J 5 bases; bases outside gene matches: 9. Per germline, CDR1 SEHNR and CDR2 FQNEAQ (reference sequence). The CDR3 sequence is 15 residues long. For the CDR3, the DNA is TGTGCCAGCAGCCCCCCTGGGACAGACAACAATGAGCAGTTCTTC. Protein: CASSPPGTDNNEQFF.

The gene calls are TRBV2 and TRBJ2-3; maybe TRBD1 (6 bases). V lost 3 bases and J lost 3, with 13 bases in between. This CDR3 has 15 residues. CDR1 is SNHLY and CDR2 is FYNNEI in the germline V gene. The chain's CDR3 is CASSDSRGFTDTQYF. The CDR3 DNA reads TGTGCCAGCAGTGACAGCAGGGGATTTACAGATACGCAGTATTTT.

The CDR3 region is CASSSGTGYNSNQPQHF. The CDR3 DNA sequence: TGTGCCAGCAGCTCCGGGACAGGCTATAATAGCAATCAGCCCCAGCATTTT. The chain combines TRBV7-8 with TRBJ1-5; TRBD1 matches 8 bases. This CDR3 is built from 17 residues. With V trimmed by 4 bases and J by 0 bases, 8 bases remained unmatched. The germline V gene encodes CDR1 SGHVS and CDR2 FQNEAQ. Based on the CDR3 plus reference TRBV7-8 and TRBJ1-5, the full variable domain is GAGVSQSPRYKVAKRGQDVALRCDPISGHVSLFWYQQALGQGPEFLTYFQNEAQLDKSGLPSDRFFAERPEGSVSTLKIQRTQQEDSAVYLCASSSGTGYNSNQPQHFGDGTRLSIL.

V and J are TRBV30 and TRBJ1-1; maybe TRBD1 (5 bases). Trimming removed 0 bases from V and 2 bases from J, with 7 bases in between. Germline CDR1 GTSNPN, CDR2 SVGIG (reference sequence). This CDR3 region has 13 residues. In nucleotides, the CDR3 is TGTGCCTGGAGTGTAGGGGTAAACACTGAAGCTTTCTTT. This sequence encodes CAWSVGVNTEAFF.

The chain has TRBV4-1 and TRBJ2-1; 8 nucleotides match TRBD1. The CDR3 is 15 amino acids. Germline V gene data show CDR1 as MGHRA and CDR2 as YSYEKL. Germline trimming cut 1 base from V and 8 bases from J; bases unmatched to any gene: 7. CDR3 nucleotides: TGCGCCAGCAGCCAAGGACAGGGGCCTTTCGATGAGCAGTTCTTC. Its protein product is CASSQGQGPFDEQFF.

V gene TRBV6-5 combines with J gene TRBJ2-4; the D gene is possibly TRBD1 (6 bases). This CDR3 spans 14 amino acids. V was clipped by 0 bases and J by 8 bases, with 11 bases between them. CDR1 and CDR2 from the germline V gene are MNHEY and SVGAGI. The CDR3 DNA is TGTGCCAGCAGTTACTCCGCAGGGGTTTACATTCAGTACTTC. This encodes CASSYSAGVYIQYF.